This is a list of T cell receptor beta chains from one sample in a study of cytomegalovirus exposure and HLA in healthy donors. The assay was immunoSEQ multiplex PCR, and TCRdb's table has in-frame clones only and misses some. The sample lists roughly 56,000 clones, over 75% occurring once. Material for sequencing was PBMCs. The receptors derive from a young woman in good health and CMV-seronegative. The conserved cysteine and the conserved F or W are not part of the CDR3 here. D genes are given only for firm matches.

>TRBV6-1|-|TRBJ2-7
ASRPNTGRTYEQY
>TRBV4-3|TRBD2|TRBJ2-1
ASSTSGSHNEQF
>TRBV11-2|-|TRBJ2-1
ASSARQGGNEQF
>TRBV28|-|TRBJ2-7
ASRGTGTTPYEQY
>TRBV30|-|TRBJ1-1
AWSVGAVAEAF
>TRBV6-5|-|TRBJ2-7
ASSYNLGQGEQY
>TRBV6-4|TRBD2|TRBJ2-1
ASSDSSGSLDEQF
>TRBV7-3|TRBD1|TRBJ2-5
ASSEGQQETQY
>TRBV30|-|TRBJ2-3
AWIPGHSTDTQY
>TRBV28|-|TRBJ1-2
ASSLGLSGNYGYT
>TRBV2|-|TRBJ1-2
ASSEASVNYGYT
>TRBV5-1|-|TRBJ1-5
ASSAITGQPQH
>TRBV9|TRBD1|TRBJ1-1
ASSVGQGARDTEAF
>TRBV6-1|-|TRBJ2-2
ASRTGRTGELF
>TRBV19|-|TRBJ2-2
ASTPLGATGELF
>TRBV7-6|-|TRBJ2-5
ASSQDSRETQY
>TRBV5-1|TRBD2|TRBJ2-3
ASSFAGEDTQY
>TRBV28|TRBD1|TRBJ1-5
ASSFVTGGHQPQH
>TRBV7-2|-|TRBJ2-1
ASSLVSSGRYNEQF
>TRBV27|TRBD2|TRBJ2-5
ARGPKREGPETQY
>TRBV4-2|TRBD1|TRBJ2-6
ASSQERGQGANVLT
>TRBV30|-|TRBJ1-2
AWIQGRYGYT
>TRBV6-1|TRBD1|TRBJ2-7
ASSDWTGASYEQY
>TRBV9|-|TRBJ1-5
ASSVDGQPNQPQH